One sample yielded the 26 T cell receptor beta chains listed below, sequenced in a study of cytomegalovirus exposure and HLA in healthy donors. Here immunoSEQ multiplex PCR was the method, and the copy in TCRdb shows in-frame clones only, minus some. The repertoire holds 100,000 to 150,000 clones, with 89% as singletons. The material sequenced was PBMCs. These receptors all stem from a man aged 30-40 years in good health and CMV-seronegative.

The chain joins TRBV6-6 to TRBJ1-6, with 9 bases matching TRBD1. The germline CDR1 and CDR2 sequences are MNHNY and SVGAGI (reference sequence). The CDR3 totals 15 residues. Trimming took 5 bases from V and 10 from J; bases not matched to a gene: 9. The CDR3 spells CASSPWTGDRSPLHF. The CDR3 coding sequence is TGTGCCAGCAGTCCATGGACAGGGGACCGATCACCCCTCCACTTT.

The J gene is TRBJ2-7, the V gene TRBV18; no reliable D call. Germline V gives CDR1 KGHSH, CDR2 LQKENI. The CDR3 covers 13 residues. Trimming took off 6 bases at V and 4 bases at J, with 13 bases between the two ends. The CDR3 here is CASSRGANYEQYF. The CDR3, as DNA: TGTGCCAGCTCCCGAGGAGCGAATTACGAGCAGTACTTC. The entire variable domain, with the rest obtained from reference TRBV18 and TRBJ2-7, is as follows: NAGVMQNPRHLVRRRGQEARLRCSPMKGHSHVYWYRQLPEEGLKFMVYLQKENIIDESGMPKERFSAEFPKEGPSILRIQQVVRGDSAAYFCASSRGANYEQYFGPGTRLTVT.

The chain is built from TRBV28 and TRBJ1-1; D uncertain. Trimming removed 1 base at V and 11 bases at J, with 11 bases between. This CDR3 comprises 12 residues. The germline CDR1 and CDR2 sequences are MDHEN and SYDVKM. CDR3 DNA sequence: TGTGCCAGCAGTTTATTTTCGGGGAGGGCTTTCTTT. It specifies CASSLFSGRAFF.

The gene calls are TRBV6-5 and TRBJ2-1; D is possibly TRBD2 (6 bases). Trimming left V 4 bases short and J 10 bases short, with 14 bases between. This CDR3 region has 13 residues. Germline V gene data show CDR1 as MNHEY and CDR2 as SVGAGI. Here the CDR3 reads CASSFGDSAEQFF. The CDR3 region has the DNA TGTGCCAGCAGTTTCGGGGACTCTGCGGAGCAGTTCTTC.

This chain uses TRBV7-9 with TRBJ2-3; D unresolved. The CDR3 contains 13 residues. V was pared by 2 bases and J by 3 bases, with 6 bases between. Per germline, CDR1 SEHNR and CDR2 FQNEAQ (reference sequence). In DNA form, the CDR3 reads TGTGCCAGCAGCTTAACACAGACAGATACGCAGTATTTT. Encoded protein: CASSLTQTDTQYF.

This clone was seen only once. In DNA, the CDR3 is TGTGCCAGCAGCGCGGGCCTTAATCAGCCCCAGCATTTT. Translating it yields CASSAGLNQPQHF. The chain couples TRBV7-3 to TRBJ1-5, with no clear D. The CDR3 contains 13 residues. Deletions cut 5 bases from V and 4 bases from J, with 9 bases between. From germline, CDR1 is SGHTA and CDR2 FQGTGA.

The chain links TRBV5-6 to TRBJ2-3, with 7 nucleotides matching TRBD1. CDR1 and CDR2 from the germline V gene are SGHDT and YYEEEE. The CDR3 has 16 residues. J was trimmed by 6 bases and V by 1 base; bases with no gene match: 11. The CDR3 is CASSLRSQGVTDTQYF. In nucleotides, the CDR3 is TGTGCCAGCAGCTTGAGGTCGCAGGGGGTAACGGATACGCAGTATTTT.

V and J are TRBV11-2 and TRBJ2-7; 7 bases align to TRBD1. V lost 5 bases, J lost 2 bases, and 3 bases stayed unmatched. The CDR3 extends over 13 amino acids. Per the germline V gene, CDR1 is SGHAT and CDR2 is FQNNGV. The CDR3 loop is CASSPGQTYEQYF. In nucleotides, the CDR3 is TGTGCCAGCAGCCCGGGACAGACCTACGAGCAGTACTTC. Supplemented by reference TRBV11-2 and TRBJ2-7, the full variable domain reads EAGVAQSPRYKIIEKRQSVAFWCNPISGHATLYWYQQILGQGPKLLIQFQNNGVVDDSQLPKDRFSAERLKGVDSTLKIQPAKLEDSAVYLCASSPGQTYEQYFGPGTRLTVT.

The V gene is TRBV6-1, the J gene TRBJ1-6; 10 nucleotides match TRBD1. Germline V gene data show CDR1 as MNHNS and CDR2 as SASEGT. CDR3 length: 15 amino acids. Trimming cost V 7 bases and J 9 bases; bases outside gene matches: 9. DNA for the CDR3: TGTGCCAGCACCGTGACAGGGGGCGCCGGTTCACCCCTCCACTTT. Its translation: CASTVTGGAGSPLHF.

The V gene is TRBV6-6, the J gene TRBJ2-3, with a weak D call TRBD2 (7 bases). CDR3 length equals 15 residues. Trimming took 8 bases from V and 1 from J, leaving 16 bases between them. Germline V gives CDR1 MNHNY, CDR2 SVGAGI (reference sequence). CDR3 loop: CASFHRGGGTDTQYF. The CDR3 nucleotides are TGTGCCAGCTTCCATCGAGGGGGGGGCACAGATACGCAGTATTTT.

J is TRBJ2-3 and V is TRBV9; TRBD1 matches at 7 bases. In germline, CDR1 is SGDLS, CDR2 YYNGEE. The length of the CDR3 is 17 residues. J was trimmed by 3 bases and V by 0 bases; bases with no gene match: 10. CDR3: CASSVEFGDSRTDTQYF. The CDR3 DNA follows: TGTGCCAGCAGCGTAGAATTTGGGGACAGCCGTACAGATACGCAGTATTTT.

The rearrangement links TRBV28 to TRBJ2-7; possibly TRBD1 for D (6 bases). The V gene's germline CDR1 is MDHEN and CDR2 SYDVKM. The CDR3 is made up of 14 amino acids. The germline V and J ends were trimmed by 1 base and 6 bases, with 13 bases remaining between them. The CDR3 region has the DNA TGTGCCAGCAGTTTATCAACAGGGAATCGCGAGCAGTACTTC. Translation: CASSLSTGNREQYF.

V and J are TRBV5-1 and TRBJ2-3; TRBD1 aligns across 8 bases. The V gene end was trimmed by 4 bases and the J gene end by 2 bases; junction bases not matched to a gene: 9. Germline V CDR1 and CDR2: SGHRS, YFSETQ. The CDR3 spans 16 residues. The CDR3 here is CASSLAGTGATDTQYF. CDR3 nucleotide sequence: TGCGCCAGCAGCCTAGCCGGGACAGGAGCCACAGATACGCAGTATTTT.

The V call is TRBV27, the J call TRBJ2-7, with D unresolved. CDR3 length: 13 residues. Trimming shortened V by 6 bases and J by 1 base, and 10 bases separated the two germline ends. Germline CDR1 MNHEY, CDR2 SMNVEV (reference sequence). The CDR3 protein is CASSLGRSYEQYF. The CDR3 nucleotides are TGTGCCAGCAGCCTCGGCAGGTCCTACGAGCAGTACTTC.

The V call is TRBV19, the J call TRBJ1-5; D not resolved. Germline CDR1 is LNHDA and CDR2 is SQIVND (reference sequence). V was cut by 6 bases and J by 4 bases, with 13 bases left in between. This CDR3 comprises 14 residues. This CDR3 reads CASSNRGGNQPQHF. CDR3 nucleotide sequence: TGTGCCAGTAGCAATCGGGGTGGAAATCAGCCCCAGCATTTT. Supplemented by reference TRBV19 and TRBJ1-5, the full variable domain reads DGGITQSPKYLFRKEGQNVTLSCEQNLNHDAMYWYRQDPGQGLRLIYYSQIVNDFQKGDIAEGYSVSREKKESFPLTVTSAQKNPTAFYLCASSNRGGNQPQHFGDGTRLSIL.

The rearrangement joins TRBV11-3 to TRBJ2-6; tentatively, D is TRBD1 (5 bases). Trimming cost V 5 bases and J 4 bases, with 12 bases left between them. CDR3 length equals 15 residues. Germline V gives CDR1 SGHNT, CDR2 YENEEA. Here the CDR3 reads CASSPGALGANVLTF. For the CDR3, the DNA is TGTGCCAGCAGCCCTGGGGCTTTAGGGGCCAACGTCCTGACTTTC.

The CDR3 region has the DNA TGTGCCAGCAGCTTGGGGCGGGGATTATCCCTCTATGGCTACACCTTC. The encoded protein is CASSLGRGLSLYGYTF. This chain joins TRBV5-4 and TRBJ1-2, with D unresolved. With 0 bases removed from V and 4 bases from J, the gap between germline ends came to 16 bases. This CDR3 has 16 residues. CDR1 SGHNT and CDR2 YYREEE come from the germline V gene (reference sequence). The entire variable domain, with the rest obtained from reference TRBV5-4 and TRBJ1-2, is as follows: ETGVTQSPTHLIKTRGQQVTLRCSSQSGHNTVSWYQQALGQGPQFIFQYYREEENGRGNFPPRFSGLQFPNYSSELNVNALELDDSALYLCASSLGRGLSLYGYTFGSGTRLTVV.

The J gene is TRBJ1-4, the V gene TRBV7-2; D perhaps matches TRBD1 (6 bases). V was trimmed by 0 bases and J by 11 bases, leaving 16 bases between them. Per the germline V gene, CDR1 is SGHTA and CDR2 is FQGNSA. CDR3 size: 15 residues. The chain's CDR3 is CASSLARPGGQKLFF. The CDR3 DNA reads TGTGCCAGCAGCTTAGCGCGGCCCGGTGGACAGAAACTGTTTTTT.

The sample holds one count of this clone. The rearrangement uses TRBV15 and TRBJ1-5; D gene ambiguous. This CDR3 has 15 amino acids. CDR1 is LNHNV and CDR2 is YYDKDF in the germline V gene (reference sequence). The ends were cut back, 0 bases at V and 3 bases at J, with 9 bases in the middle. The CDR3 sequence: CATSRDRHVNQPQHF. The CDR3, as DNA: TGTGCCACCAGCAGAGATCGACACGTCAATCAGCCCCAGCATTTT.

Written as DNA, the CDR3 is TGTGCCAGCGCCCTGGCTAATGAGCAGTTCTTC. Protein sequence: CASALANEQFF. The chain employs TRBV6-1 and TRBJ2-1, with D unclear. The ends were cut back, 8 bases at V and 7 bases at J, with 9 bases in the middle. CDR3 size: 11 residues. Germline V gives CDR1 MNHNS, CDR2 SASEGT.

The chain's CDR3 is CASSPGTGKAYGYTF. The CDR3 region has the DNA TGTGCCAGCAGTCCCGGGACAGGGAAGGCCTATGGCTACACCTTC. V and J are TRBV28 and TRBJ1-2; 9 bases fit TRBD1. The CDR3 extends over 15 amino acids. Germline CDR1 and CDR2: MDHEN and SYDVKM. The junction had 8 bases not matched to a gene; V was cut back by 5 bases and J by 4 bases.

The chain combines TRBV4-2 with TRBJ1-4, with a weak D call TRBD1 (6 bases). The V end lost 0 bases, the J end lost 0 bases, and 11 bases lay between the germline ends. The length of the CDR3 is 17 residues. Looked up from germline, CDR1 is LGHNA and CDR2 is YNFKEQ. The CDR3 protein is CASSQEHRAATNEKLFF. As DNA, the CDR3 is TGTGCCAGCAGCCAAGAACACAGGGCGGCAACTAATGAAAAACTGTTTTTT.

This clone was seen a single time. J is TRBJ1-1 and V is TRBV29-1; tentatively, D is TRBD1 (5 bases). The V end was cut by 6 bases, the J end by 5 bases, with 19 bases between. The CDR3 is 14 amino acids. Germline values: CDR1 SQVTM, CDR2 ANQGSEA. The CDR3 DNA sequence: TGCAGCGTGGGGCGGCCAGCCCGGTTGACTGAAGCTTTCTTT. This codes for CSVGRPARLTEAFF.

This CDR3 reads CASSSPPGHPSSYEQYF. The CDR3, as DNA: TGTGCCAGCAGTTCACCCCCGGGACACCCGAGCTCCTACGAGCAGTACTTC. This chain joins TRBV25-1 and TRBJ2-7; perhaps TRBD1 as D (6 bases). From germline, CDR1 is MGHDK and CDR2 SYGVNS. CDR3 length: 17 residues. V dropped 5 bases and J dropped 0 bases, with 20 bases sitting between them.

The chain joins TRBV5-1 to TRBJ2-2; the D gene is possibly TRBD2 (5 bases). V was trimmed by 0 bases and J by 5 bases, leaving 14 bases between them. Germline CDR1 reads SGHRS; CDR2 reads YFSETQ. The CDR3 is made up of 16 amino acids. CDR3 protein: CASSLVGDGGTGELFF. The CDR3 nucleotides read TGCGCCAGCAGCTTGGTGGGTGATGGAGGAACCGGGGAGCTGTTTTTT.

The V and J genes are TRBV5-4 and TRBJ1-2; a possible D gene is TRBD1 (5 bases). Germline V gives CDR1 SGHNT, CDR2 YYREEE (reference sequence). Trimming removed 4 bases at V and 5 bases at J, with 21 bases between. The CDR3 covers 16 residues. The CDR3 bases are TGTGCCAGCAGCCGTATACCTGACAGAGTTGAATATGGCTACACCTTC. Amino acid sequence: CASSRIPDRVEYGYTF.